This TCR beta chain was identified in a study of beta chain features in type 1 diabetes listed by TCRdb under 2018. Describing the broader study: No differences in mean age, gender distribution, total cell number or subset yield were found between patients and healthy donors. A total of some 100,000,000 sorted cells were examined across all samples, and the number of cells per subset was strongly correlated with RNA yield. The study compared TCRB repertoires of sorted circulating CD4+ T cell subsets between recently diagnosed type 1 diabetes patients and matched healthy donors. Whereas all 30 or so donors provided naive and central memory subsets, regulatory and stem cell-like memory subsets were isolated from just 8 patients and roughly eight healthy donors.

The CDR3 covers 15 residues, taking in both the cysteine and the phenylalanine. Only the CDR3 part of the read is kept: 45 bases, read in frame from the first base. The germline V gene (reference sequence) yields SGHNT for CDR1 and YYREEE for CDR2. The V end loses 0 bases and the J end loses 3 bases, and a stretch of 12 bases separates them. Comment on this clone: This clone's antigen is unknown. No base quality information exists; no much larger clone differs at one position.

The paper's findings and limits, for the study overall: At VDJ recombination sites, patients with type 1 diabetes made fewer insertions and deleted more nucleotides, a pattern implying thymic rearrangement abnormalities. PCR may preferentially amplify shorter templates, but because patient and control samples were amplified and corrected together, any resulting skew would affect both groups equally. Type 1 diabetes patients showed a moderate but significant shortening of TCRB CDR3 length in all four CD4+ subsets. Sequencing cDNA rather than genomic DNA could over-represent highly expressing activated cells, although activation and CD3 levels did not differ between groups. Only small numbers of individuals were included in the HLA sub-analyses, which left unresolved whether HLA type had any influence on TCRB rearrangement. Naive, central memory and regulatory TCRB repertoires appeared more similar among patients than among healthy donors.

From each donor, a single peripheral blood sample of about 120 mL on average was drawn into heparinised tubes. Naive, central memory, regulatory and stem cell-like memory CD4+ T cells were sorted on a BD FACSAria II using a panel including CD45RO, CCR7, CD25, CD127, CD95 and CD27. Every sorted population had a purity above 95%. PBMCs were isolated right away by Lymphoprep density gradient centrifugation and were stained directly, without culture. Samples were stained and sorted in pairs, with one healthy donor and one patient per experiment, so that batch effects were minimized. The entire isolated RNA was reverse transcribed using the High Capacity cDNA Reverse Transcription Kit, and thus expressed TCRB transcripts were sequenced. Naive, central memory and regulatory T cell samples underwent deep immunoSEQ sequencing, averaging approximately 3.3 million total reads per sample. After sorted cells were lysed in RLT buffer, RNA was extracted with DNase-treated RNeasy Micro or Mini kits, with the choice depending on cell number. To prevent cross-contamination, every cell subset was processed on its own, while patient and healthy donor samples were processed together. The immunoSEQ multiplex PCR was used to amplify TCRB sequences from cDNA, generating 87-bp fragments that spanned the CDR3 region. Sequencing of the amplicons was performed on the Illumina HiSeq platform. The paper's data handling went like this. PCR bias was computationally corrected using synthetic template baselines, reads within Hamming distance 2 were collapsed, and singletons that could not be merged were discarded. Reads were aligned against IMGT so that V, D and J genes, CDR3 length and insertions or deletions at six rearrangement sites could be assigned. Clonotype counts were normalized to sorted cell number within each subset before computing true diversity and Gini coefficients with the tcR R package. The overlap coefficient, calculated on TCRB nucleotide sequences, was used to quantify repertoire sharing. Out-of-frame TCRB sequences from naive cells were analyzed as a proxy for the pre-selection repertoire. The immuneACCESS repertoire file appears here via TCRdb, limited to in-frame rearrangements. These files lack a portion of the clones; in checked studies, under half of the deficit traces to unresolved V genes, and the cause of the others is not known. V and J calls plus clone size are reproduced from that table; the DNA served to infer D and trimming. This sample holds 500,000 to 650,000 clones; around 12% were observed only once. More than 0.095% of the sample is taken by the ten largest.

The sequence derives from a man in his thirties or forties with type 1 diabetes. The rearrangement combines TRBV5-4 with TRBJ2-5; the D segment could be TRBD1, given 5 matching bases. The material sequenced was naive CD4+ T cells from blood. This specimen's cell subset or site label, per the study, means: true naive CD4+ T cells. The nucleotide sequence is TGTGCCAGCAGCTTGGGTGGCACAGGTGAAGAGACCCAGTACTTC. It translates to CASSLGGTGEETQYF.